This T cell receptor (beta chain) was retrieved from a study of brain T cells in children with intractable seizures. The method was immunoSEQ multiplex PCR; TCRdb's version includes in-frame clones alone and lacks a portion of them. The sample contains 80,000 or so clones, about 90% of which appear only once. Here the sequenced sample was peripheral blood, taken at surgery. This TCR was sampled from a girl between 2 and 10 years old with Rasmussen encephalitis and intractable seizures.

CDR3 in DNA: TGTGCCAGCAGTCCCAGGGGAGGTGAAGCTTTCTTT. Its protein is CASSPRGGEAFF. The chain links TRBV12-3 or TRBV12-4 to TRBJ1-1; possibly TRBD1 for D (6 bases). The CDR3 loop spans 12 amino acids. Between the trimmed V and J ends, which lost 5 bases and 7 bases, there was a span of 11 bases.